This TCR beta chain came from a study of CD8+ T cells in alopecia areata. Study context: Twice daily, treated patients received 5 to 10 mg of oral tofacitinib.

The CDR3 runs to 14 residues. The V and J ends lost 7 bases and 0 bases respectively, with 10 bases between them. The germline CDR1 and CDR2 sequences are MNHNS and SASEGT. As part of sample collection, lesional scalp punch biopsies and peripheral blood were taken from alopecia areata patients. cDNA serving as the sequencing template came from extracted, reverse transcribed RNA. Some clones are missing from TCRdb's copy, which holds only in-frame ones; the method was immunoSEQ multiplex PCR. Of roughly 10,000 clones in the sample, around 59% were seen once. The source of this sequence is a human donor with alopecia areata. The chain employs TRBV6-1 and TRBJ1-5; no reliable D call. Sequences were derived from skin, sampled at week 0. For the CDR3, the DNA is TGTGCCAGCACCTCGGGTCATAGCAATCAGCCCCAGCATTTT. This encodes CASTSGHSNQPQHF.